This is a list of T cell receptor beta chains from one sample in a study of blood T cell repertoires in COVID-19. Profiling relied on immunoSEQ multiplex PCR, and the TCRdb table lists in-frame clones only, not all of them. This sample carries roughly 120,000 clones, approximately 84% of them seen once, and the ten largest clones take about 8%. The sample taken for sequencing was peripheral blood. Source of these receptors: a man in his sixties or seventies with active or convalescent COVID-19. The CDR3 runs from the conserved cysteine through the conserved F or W. The order of the fields is J gene, D gene, V gene, CDR3 protein. The D gene is left open where the match is weak.

TRBJ2-5 TRBD1 TRBV5-8 CASSPGAGGRGTQYF
TRBJ1-2 TRBD1 TRBV6-2/TRBV6-3 CASSPNDRGPGYTF
TRBJ1-2 TRBD1 TRBV6-5 CASRPLGGANYGYTF
TRBJ1-1 - TRBV3-1/TRBV3-2 CASSQGRWNTEAFF
TRBJ2-5 TRBD1 TRBV11-3 CASSSRDRPNQETQYF
TRBJ1-2 TRBD1 TRBV11-3 CASSLTGAGYTF
TRBJ2-7 TRBD2 TRBV6-6 CASTQAGGPYEQYF
TRBJ2-7 - TRBV7-8 CASSPPRRFSYEQYF
TRBJ2-5 - TRBV19 CASSKSTAGGVKTQYF
TRBJ2-7 - TRBV11-3 CASSGSWGREQYF
TRBJ2-2 - TRBV5-8 CASSLRFSGELFF
TRBJ1-2 - TRBV19 CASSVRGYGYTF
TRBJ1-5 TRBD1 TRBV9 CASSVTLTQGTGPFRQPQHF
TRBJ1-5 - TRBV18 CASSQGNSNQPQHF
TRBJ2-7 TRBD1 TRBV6-1 CASSEPGQGNEQYF
TRBJ1-2 TRBD1 TRBV7-3 CASSLAGGEYGYTF
TRBJ2-5 TRBD2 TRBV11-2 CASRQTVPVAGGPPNF
TRBJ1-1 - TRBV6-5 CASMRGPGAEAFF
TRBJ1-2 - TRBV19 CASRGRGSDYGYTF
TRBJ2-7 - TRBV5-4 CASSIQIGTTNYEQYF
TRBJ1-1 TRBD1 TRBV28 CASSLQATGTGPFF
TRBJ2-7 - TRBV6-5 CASSRDIGYEQYF
TRBJ1-2 - TRBV18 CASSPPTALNYGYTF
TRBJ1-2 - TRBV6-1 CASSEGGVYGYTF